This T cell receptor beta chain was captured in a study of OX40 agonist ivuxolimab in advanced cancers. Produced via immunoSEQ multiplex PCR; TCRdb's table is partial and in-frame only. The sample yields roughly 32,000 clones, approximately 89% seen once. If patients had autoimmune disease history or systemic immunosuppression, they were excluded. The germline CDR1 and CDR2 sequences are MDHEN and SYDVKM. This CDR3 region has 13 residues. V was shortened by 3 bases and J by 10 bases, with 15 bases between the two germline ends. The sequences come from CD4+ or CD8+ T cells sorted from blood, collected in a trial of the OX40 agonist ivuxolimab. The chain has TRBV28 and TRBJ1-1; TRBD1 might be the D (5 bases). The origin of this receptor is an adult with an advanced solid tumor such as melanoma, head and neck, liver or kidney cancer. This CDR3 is CASSFRPQGTAFF. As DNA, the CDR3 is TGTGCCAGCAGTTTCCGACCTCAGGGAACAGCTTTCTTT.